These T cell receptor beta chains were read from a single sample in a study of OX40 agonist ivuxolimab in advanced cancers. TCRdb's table, derived via immunoSEQ multiplex PCR, lists solely in-frame clones and lacks some. The sample includes fewer than 95,000 clones, around 90% of them seen just once. Source: CD4+ or CD8+ T cells sorted from blood, taken in a trial of the OX40 agonist ivuxolimab. The receptors here all came from an adult with an advanced solid tumor such as melanoma, head and neck, liver or kidney cancer. CDR3s include the opening cysteine and the closing phenylalanine or tryptophan. Each record gives: D gene, J gene, V gene, clone size, CDR3 protein, CDR3 DNA. The D gene is left open where the match is weak. Some rows mark clone size as missing; the rest say once, few, many or name a class of expanded clone.

>NA|TRBJ1-1|TRBV18|NA
CASSPSGRLNTEAFF
TGTGCCAGCTCACCCTCTGGTAGACTGAACACTGAAGCTTTCTTT
>NA|TRBJ1-1|TRBV7-6|NA
CASSLNRANTEAFF
TGTGCCAGCAGCTTAAACAGGGCGAACACTGAAGCTTTCTTT
>NA|TRBJ1-1|TRBV19|few
CASTPDVRDTEAFF
TGTGCCAGTACCCCGGATGTCAGGGACACTGAAGCTTTCTTT
>NA|TRBJ2-2|TRBV4-3|NA
CASSQGLADTNTGELFF
TGCGCCAGCAGCCAAGGATTGGCAGACACGAACACCGGGGAGCTGTTTTTT
>NA|TRBJ1-4|TRBV30|NA
CAWSVSRTVFNEKLFF
TGTGCCTGGAGTGTATCGCGGACAGTCTTTAATGAAAAACTGTTTTTT
>TRBD1|TRBJ1-1|TRBV7-2|NA
CASSLDRGNTEAFF
TGTGCCAGCAGCTTAGACAGGGGCAACACTGAAGCTTTCTTT
>TRBD1|TRBJ2-7|TRBV9|NA
CASSHGQGLSYEQYF
TGTGCCAGCAGCCACGGACAGGGCCTTTCCTACGAGCAGTACTTC
>TRBD1|TRBJ1-2|TRBV11-2|NA
CASSLAGQNYGYTF
TGTGCCAGCAGCTTAGCGGGACAGAACTATGGCTACACCTTC
>NA|TRBJ1-3|TRBV30|NA
CAWSIGGGSGNTIYF
TGTGCCTGGAGCATAGGGGGGGGCTCTGGAAACACCATATATTTT
>NA|TRBJ1-1|TRBV6-1|medium-sized
CASSTQGGTEAFF
TGTGCCAGCAGTACACAGGGAGGCACTGAAGCTTTCTTT
>TRBD1|TRBJ2-7|TRBV11-1|NA
CASSSGQGVYYEQYF
TGTGCCAGCAGCTCGGGACAGGGGGTTTACTACGAGCAGTACTTC
>TRBD2|TRBJ2-7|TRBV29-1|NA
CSVALAGDEQYF
TGCAGCGTTGCACTAGCGGGAGACGAGCAGTACTTC
>TRBD2|TRBJ2-7|TRBV6-1|NA
CASSWGTSGRFEQYF
TGTGCCAGCAGTTGGGGGACTAGCGGGAGATTCGAGCAGTACTTC
>NA|TRBJ1-2|TRBV4-2|NA
CASSSLGQAGQGYTF
TGTGCCAGCAGCTCCCTTGGGCAGGCCGGGCAGGGCTACACCTTC
>NA|TRBJ2-5|TRBV29-1|few
CSTRYQETQYF
TGCAGCACGAGGTACCAAGAGACCCAGTACTTC
>TRBD2|TRBJ2-2|TRBV7-2|NA
CASSLDRGLAENTGELFF
TGTGCCAGCAGCTTAGACCGAGGACTAGCAGAGAACACCGGGGAGCTGTTTTTT
>NA|TRBJ1-2|TRBV15|once
CATSRDWAVANYGYTF
TGTGCCACCAGCAGAGATTGGGCAGTAGCTAACTATGGCTACACCTTC
>NA|TRBJ2-5|TRBV4-3|NA
CASSQELDYEETQYF
TGCGCCAGCAGCCAAGAATTGGACTACGAAGAGACCCAGTACTTC
>NA|TRBJ2-5|TRBV19|NA
CASSIRWTQGRETQYF
TGTGCCAGTAGTATAAGGTGGACTCAGGGGCGAGAGACCCAGTACTTC
>NA|TRBJ2-5|TRBV7-2|NA
CASSLNGWYQETQYF
TGTGCCAGCAGCCTCAATGGCTGGTACCAAGAGACCCAGTACTTC
>NA|TRBJ2-2|TRBV27|NA
CASSLSVGRQGSTGELFF
TGTGCCAGCAGTTTATCTGTGGGACGTCAGGGGAGTACCGGGGAGCTGTTTTTT
>TRBD1|TRBJ1-4|TRBV7-2|NA
CASSSDRVGNEKLFF
TGTGCCAGCAGCTCAGACAGGGTGGGAAACGAAAAACTGTTTTTT
>TRBD2|TRBJ2-7|TRBV10-3|NA
CAISDWEGSTYEQYF
TGTGCCATCAGCGATTGGGAGGGGAGCACCTACGAGCAGTACTTC
>NA|TRBJ2-2|TRBV11-2|NA
CASSLFIATGELFF
TGTGCCAGCAGCTTATTCATTGCCACCGGGGAGCTGTTTTTT
>NA|TRBJ1-4|TRBV19|NA
CATQQGGYEKLFF
TGTGCCACCCAACAGGGTGGCTATGAAAAACTGTTTTTT
>TRBD2|TRBJ2-1|TRBV7-2|once
CASSSRTSGRSDNEQFF
TGTGCCAGCAGCTCAAGGACTAGCGGGAGAAGCGACAATGAGCAGTTCTTC
>NA|TRBJ2-1|TRBV12-5|NA
CASGLRDGANNEQFF
TGTGCTAGTGGTTTGCGTGATGGGGCGAACAATGAGCAGTTCTTC
>TRBD1|TRBJ1-5|TRBV7-3|NA
CASSLASGTGGWGNQPQHF
TGTGCCAGCAGCTTAGCGTCCGGGACAGGGGGCTGGGGCAATCAGCCCCAGCATTTT
>NA|TRBJ1-2|TRBV27|once
CASTKGGTQGYTF
TGTGCCAGCACCAAGGGCGGGACTCAAGGCTACACCTTC
>NA|TRBJ2-7|TRBV19|NA
CASSMAGLEQYF
TGTGCCAGTAGTATGGCGGGCTTGGAGCAGTACTTC
>NA|TRBJ2-1|TRBV7-2|NA
CASSLVAGDYNEQFF
TGTGCCAGCAGCTTAGTTGCGGGCGACTACAATGAGCAGTTCTTC
>TRBD2|TRBJ2-3|TRBV10-3|once
CARLSGRASTDTQYF
TGTGCCAGACTTAGCGGGAGGGCCAGTACAGATACGCAGTATTTT
>NA|TRBJ2-7|TRBV12-5|NA
CASGLLIQGPYEQYF
TGTGCTAGTGGTTTGTTGATCCAGGGACCCTACGAGCAGTACTTC
>NA|TRBJ2-3|TRBV20-1|NA
CSALAADTQYF
TGCAGTGCTTTAGCCGCAGATACGCAGTATTTT
>NA|TRBJ2-7|TRBV9|once
CASGGLGGEQYF
TGTGCCAGCGGTGGGCTAGGGGGCGAGCAGTACTTC
>NA|TRBJ2-7|TRBV7-8|few
CASSFPGAAQYF
TGTGCCAGCAGCTTTCCGGGGGCGGCGCAGTACTTC
>NA|TRBJ1-2|TRBV7-2|NA
CASSSRGATYGYTF
TGTGCCAGCAGCTCTCGGGGCGCGACTTATGGCTACACCTTC
>TRBD2|TRBJ2-1|TRBV10-2|NA
CASSESLGLVRNEQFF
TGCGCCAGCAGTGAGTCTTTAGGACTAGTGAGAAATGAGCAGTTCTTC
>NA|TRBJ2-1|TRBV27|NA
CASSPTPGRGSNEQFF
TGTGCCAGCAGCCCTACTCCGGGGCGGGGATCCAATGAGCAGTTCTTC
>NA|TRBJ2-3|TRBV4-3|NA
CASSRLQDSPGTDTQYF
TGCGCCAGCAGCCGCCTTCAAGACTCCCCCGGCACAGATACGCAGTATTTT
>NA|TRBJ1-1|TRBV6-5|NA
CASSYDGNTEAFF
TGTGCCAGCAGTTACGATGGGAACACTGAAGCTTTCTTT
>NA|TRBJ1-3|TRBV6-5|NA
CASSLRSGAGNTIYF
TGTGCCAGCAGCCTACGGTCGGGGGCTGGAAACACCATATATTTT
>NA|TRBJ2-1|TRBV19|NA
CASSGWGDNEQFF
TGTGCCAGTAGTGGATGGGGGGACAATGAGCAGTTCTTC
>TRBD1|TRBJ2-3|TRBV5-1|NA
CASSDDRGADTQYF
TGCGCCAGCAGCGATGACAGGGGAGCAGATACGCAGTATTTT
>NA|TRBJ2-6|TRBV2|NA
CATTGQRFSGANVLTF
TGTGCCACCACAGGACAACGTTTCTCTGGGGCCAACGTCCTGACTTTC
>NA|TRBJ2-7|TRBV7-2|few
CASSLVDEQYF
TGTGCCAGCAGCCTAGTCGACGAGCAGTACTTC
>NA|TRBJ2-7|TRBV10-2|NA
CASSEASPFSEQYF
TGCGCCAGCAGTGAGGCGTCACCTTTTTCCGAGCAGTACTTC
>TRBD2|TRBJ2-1|TRBV19|NA
CASKLAGSNEQFF
TGTGCCAGTAAGCTAGCGGGAAGCAATGAGCAGTTCTTC
>NA|TRBJ2-7|TRBV14|NA
CASSQDSLWGPSYEQYF
TGTGCCAGCAGCCAAGATTCCCTTTGGGGGCCAAGCTACGAGCAGTACTTC
>TRBD2|TRBJ2-6|TRBV19|NA
CASSIGAAGGYSGANVLTF
TGTGCCAGTAGTATAGGGGCAGCGGGAGGGTACTCTGGGGCCAACGTCCTGACTTTC
>TRBD1|TRBJ2-1|TRBV11-3|NA
CASSRDRVKYNEQFF
TGTGCCAGCAGCCGGGACAGGGTGAAATACAATGAGCAGTTCTTC
>TRBD1|TRBJ2-6|TRBV19|NA
CASSIAQGASGANVLTF
TGTGCCAGTAGTATTGCCCAGGGGGCTTCTGGGGCCAACGTCCTGACTTTC
>TRBD2|TRBJ2-7|TRBV19|NA
CASKVTSGSSYEQYF
TGTGCCAGTAAAGTTACTAGCGGGAGCTCCTACGAGCAGTACTTC
>NA|TRBJ2-3|TRBV7-9|NA
CASSLAGATTDTQYF
TGTGCCAGCAGCTTAGCGGGGGCAACCACAGATACGCAGTATTTT
>NA|TRBJ2-6|TRBV11-3|NA
CASSLGPSSGANVLTF
TGTGCCAGCAGTCTAGGACCGAGCTCTGGGGCCAACGTCCTGACTTTC
>TRBD2|TRBJ2-1|TRBV7-2|NA
CASSLASGSREQFF
TGTGCCAGCAGCTTAGCTAGCGGGAGCCGCGAGCAGTTCTTC
>TRBD2|TRBJ2-2|TRBV18|NA
CASSPGTRRSTGELFF
TGTGCCAGCTCACCAGGGACTAGGCGGAGCACCGGGGAGCTGTTTTTT
>TRBD2|TRBJ2-3|TRBV7-9|NA
CASSSDLAGASTDTQYF
TGTGCCAGCAGCTCGGACCTAGCGGGGGCTTCAACAGATACGCAGTATTTT